This T cell receptor beta chain was profiled in a study of OX40 agonist ivuxolimab in advanced cancers. Background on the study: Ivuxolimab doses were 0.01, 0.1, 0.3, 1.5, 3 or 10 mg/kg every 2 weeks.

Produced via immunoSEQ multiplex PCR; TCRdb's table is partial and in-frame only. This table holds about 42,000 clones, 82% found once. The CDR3 runs 12 residues. The germline V and J ends were trimmed by 8 bases and 4 bases, with 13 bases remaining between them. Germline lookup yields CDR1 GTSNPN and CDR2 SVGIG (reference sequence). Study-wide results and limits: By week 6 at 0.1 to 3.0 mg/kg, blood CD4+ and CD8+ T cells had expanded clonally.

In regard to this clone: Its antigen is undetermined.

J is TRBJ2-3 and V is TRBV30, with unresolved D. The sequences come from CD4+ or CD8+ T cells sorted from blood, collected in a trial of the OX40 agonist ivuxolimab. This receptor was identified in an adult with an advanced solid tumor such as melanoma, head and neck, liver or kidney cancer. The CDR3 protein is CAATLSPDTQYF. The CDR3 DNA is TGTGCCGCGACCTTGAGCCCAGATACGCAGTATTTT.